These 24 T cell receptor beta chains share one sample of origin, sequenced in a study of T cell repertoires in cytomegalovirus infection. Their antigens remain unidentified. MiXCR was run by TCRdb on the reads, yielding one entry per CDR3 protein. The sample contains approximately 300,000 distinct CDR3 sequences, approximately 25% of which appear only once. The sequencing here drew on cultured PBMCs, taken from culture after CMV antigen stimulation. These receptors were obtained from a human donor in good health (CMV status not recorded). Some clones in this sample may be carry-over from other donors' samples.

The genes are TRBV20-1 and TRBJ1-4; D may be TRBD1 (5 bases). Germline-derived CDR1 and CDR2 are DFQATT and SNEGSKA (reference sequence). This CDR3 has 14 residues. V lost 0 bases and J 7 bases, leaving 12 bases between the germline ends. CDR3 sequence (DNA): TGCAGTGCTAGAGATCGAAGGGGCGCTGAAAAACTGTTTTTT. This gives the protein CSARDRRGAEKLFF.

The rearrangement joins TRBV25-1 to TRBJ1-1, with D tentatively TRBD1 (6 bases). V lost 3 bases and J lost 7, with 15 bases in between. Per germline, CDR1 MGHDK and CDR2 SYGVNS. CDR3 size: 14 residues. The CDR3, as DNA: TGTGCCAGCAGTGAGAATGGTGGGACAAATGAAGCTTTCTTT. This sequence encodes CASSENGGTNEAFF.

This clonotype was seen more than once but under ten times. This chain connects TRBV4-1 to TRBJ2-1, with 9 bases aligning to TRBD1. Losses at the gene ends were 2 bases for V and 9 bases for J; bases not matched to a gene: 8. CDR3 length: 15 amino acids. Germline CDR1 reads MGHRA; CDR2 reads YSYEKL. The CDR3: CASSQRGDREGEQFF. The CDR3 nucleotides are TGCGCCAGCAGCCAACGGGGGGACAGGGAAGGTGAGCAGTTCTTC.

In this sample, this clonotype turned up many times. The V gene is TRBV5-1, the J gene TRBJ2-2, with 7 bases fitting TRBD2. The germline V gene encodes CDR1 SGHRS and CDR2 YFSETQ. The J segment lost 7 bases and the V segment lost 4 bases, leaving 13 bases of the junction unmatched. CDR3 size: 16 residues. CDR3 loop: CASSTGLAGADGELFF. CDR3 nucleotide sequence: TGCGCCAGCAGCACAGGACTGGCGGGAGCGGACGGGGAGCTGTTTTTT.

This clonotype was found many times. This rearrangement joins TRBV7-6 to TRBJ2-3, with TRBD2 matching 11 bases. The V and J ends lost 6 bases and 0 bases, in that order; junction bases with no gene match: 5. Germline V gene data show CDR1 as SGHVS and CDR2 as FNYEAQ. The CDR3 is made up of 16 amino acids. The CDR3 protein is CASSHIAGGSTDTQYF. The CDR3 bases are TGTGCCAGCAGTCATATAGCGGGAGGGAGCACAGATACGCAGTATTTT.

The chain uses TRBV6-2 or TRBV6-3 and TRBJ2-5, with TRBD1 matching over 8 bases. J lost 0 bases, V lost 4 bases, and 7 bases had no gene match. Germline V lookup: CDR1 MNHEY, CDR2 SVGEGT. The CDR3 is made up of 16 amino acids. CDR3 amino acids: CASSLGQARYQETQYF. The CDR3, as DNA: TGTGCCAGCAGTTTGGGACAGGCCCGGTACCAAGAGACCCAGTACTTC.

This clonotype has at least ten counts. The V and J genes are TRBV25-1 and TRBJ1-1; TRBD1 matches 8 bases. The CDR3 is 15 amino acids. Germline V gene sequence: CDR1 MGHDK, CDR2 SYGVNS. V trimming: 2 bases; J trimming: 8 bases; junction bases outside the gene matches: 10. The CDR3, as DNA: TGTGCCAGCAGTGAACCGGACAGGGTTTGGGTCGAAGCTTTCTTT. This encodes CASSEPDRVWVEAFF.

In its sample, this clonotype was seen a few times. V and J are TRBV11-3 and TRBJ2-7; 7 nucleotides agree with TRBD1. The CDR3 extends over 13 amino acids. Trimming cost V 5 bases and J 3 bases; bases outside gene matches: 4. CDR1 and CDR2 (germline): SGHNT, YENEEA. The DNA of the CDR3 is TGTGCCAGCAGCACAGGGGCTATCTACGAGCAGTACGTC. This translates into CASSTGAIYEQYV.

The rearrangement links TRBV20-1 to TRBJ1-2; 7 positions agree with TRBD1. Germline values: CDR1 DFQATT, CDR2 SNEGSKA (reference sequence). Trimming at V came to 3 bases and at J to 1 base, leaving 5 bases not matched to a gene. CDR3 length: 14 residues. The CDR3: CSASPGQSNYGYTF. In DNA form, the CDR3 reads TGCAGTGCTAGCCCGGGACAGAGTAACTATGGCTACACCTTC.

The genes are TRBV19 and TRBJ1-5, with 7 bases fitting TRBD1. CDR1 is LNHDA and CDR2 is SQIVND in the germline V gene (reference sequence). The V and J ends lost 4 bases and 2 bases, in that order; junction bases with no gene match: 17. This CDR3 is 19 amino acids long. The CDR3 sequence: CASSRQLGGMGGGNQPQHF. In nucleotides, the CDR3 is TGTGCCAGTAGTAGACAGCTAGGGGGCATGGGTGGTGGCAATCAGCCCCAGCATTTT. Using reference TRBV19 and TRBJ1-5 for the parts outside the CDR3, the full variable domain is DGGITQSPKYLFRKEGQNVTLSCEQNLNHDAMYWYRQDPGQGLRLIYYSQIVNDFQKGDIAEGYSVSREKKESFPLTVTSAQKNPTAFYLCASSRQLGGMGGGNQPQHFGDGTRLSIL.

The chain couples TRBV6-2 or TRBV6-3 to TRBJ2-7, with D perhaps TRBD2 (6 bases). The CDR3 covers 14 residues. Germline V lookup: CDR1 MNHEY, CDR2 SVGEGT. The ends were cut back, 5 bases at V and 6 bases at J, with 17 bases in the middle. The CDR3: CASSQGRRRIEQYF. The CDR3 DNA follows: TGTGCCAGCAGTCAAGGGAGGAGGAGGATCGAGCAGTACTTC.

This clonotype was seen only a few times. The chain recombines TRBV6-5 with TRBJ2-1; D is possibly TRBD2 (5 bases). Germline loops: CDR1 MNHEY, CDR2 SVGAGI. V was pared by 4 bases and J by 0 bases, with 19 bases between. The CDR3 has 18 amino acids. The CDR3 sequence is CASSSLTTFLSSYNEQFF. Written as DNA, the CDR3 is TGTGCCAGCAGTTCATTGACTACTTTTCTAAGCTCCTACAATGAGCAGTTCTTC.

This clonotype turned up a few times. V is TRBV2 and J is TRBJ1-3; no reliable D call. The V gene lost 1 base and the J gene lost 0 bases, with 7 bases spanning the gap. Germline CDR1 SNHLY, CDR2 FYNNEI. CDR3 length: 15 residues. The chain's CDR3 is CASSEDQSSGNTIYF. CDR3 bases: TGTGCCAGCAGTGAAGACCAGAGCTCTGGAAACACCATATATTTT.

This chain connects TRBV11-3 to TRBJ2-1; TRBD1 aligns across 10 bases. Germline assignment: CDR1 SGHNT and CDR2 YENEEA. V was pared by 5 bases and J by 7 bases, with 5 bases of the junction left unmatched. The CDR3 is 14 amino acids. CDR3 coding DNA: TGTGCCAGCAGCCCGGACAGGGGGAGGAATGAGCAGTTCTTC. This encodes CASSPDRGRNEQFF.

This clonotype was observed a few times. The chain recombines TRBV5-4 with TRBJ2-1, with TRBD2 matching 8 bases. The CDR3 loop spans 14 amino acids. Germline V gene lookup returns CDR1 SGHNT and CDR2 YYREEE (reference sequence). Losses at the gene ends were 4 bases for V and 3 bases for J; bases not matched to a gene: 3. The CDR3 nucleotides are TGTGCCAGCAGCGATAGCGGGAACTACAATGAGCAGTTCTTC. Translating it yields CASSDSGNYNEQFF. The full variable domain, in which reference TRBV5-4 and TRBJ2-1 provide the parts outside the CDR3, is ETGVTQSPTHLIKTRGQQVTLRCSSQSGHNTVSWYQQALGQGPQFIFQYYREEENGRGNFPPRFSGLQFPNYSSELNVNALELDDSALYLCASSDSGNYNEQFFGPGTRLTVL.

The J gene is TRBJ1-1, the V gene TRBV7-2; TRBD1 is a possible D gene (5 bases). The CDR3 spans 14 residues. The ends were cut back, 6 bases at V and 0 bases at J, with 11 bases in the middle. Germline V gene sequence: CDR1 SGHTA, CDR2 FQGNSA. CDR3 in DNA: TGTGCCAGCAGTACACAGGCCGTGAACACTGAAGCTTTCTTT. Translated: CASSTQAVNTEAFF.

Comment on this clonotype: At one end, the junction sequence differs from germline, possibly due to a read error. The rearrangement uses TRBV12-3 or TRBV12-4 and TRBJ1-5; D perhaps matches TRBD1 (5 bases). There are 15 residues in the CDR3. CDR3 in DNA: TGTGCCAGAAGTTTAAGTTGGCCAGGGAATCAGCCCCAGCATTTT. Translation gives CARSLSWPGNQPQHF.

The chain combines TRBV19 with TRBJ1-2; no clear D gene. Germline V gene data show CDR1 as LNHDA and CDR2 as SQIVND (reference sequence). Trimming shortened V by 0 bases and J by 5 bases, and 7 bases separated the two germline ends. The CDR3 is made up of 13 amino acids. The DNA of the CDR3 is TGTGCCAGTAGTATAGAGGGTTGGTATGGCTACACCTTC. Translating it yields CASSIEGWYGYTF.

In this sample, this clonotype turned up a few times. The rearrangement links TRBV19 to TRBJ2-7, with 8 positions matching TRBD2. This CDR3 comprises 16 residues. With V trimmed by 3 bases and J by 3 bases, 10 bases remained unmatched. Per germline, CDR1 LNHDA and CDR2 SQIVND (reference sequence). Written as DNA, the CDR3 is TGTGCCAGTAGTATGAATGGCGGGAGGATAAACTACGAGCAGTACTTC. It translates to CASSMNGGRINYEQYF. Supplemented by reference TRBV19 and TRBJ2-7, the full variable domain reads DGGITQSPKYLFRKEGQNVTLSCEQNLNHDAMYWYRQDPGQGLRLIYYSQIVNDFQKGDIAEGYSVSREKKESFPLTVTSAQKNPTAFYLCASSMNGGRINYEQYFGPGTRLTVT.

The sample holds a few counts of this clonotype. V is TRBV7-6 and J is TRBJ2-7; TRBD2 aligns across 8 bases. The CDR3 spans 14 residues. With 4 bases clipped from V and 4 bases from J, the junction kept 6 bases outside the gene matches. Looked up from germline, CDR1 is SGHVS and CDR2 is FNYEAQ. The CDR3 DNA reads TGTGCCAGCAGCTCCCCTGCGGGAGGATACGAGCAGTACTTC. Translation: CASSSPAGGYEQYF.

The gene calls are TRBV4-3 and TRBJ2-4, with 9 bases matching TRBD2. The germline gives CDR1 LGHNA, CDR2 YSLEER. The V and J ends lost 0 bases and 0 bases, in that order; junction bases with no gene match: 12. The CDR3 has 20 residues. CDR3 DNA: TGCGCCAGCAGCCAAGAACTGCTAGCGGGAATAGGGGAAGCCAAAAACATTCAGTACTTC. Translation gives CASSQELLAGIGEAKNIQYF.

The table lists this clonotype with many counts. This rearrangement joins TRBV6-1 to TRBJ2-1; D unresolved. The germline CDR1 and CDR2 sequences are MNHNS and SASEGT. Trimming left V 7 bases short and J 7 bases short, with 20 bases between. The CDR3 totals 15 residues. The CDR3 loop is CASITVLAGKNEQFF. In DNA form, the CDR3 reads TGTGCCAGCATCACGGTCCTCGCCGGAAAGAATGAGCAGTTCTTC.

The CDR3 region has the DNA TGTGCCAGCAGCGGGGGGTCCAGGACAGATACGCAGTATTTT. It yields the protein CASSGGSRTDTQYF. The V call is TRBV5-6, the J call TRBJ2-3; D perhaps matches TRBD2 (6 bases). Trimming pared 4 bases from V and 3 bases from J, leaving 12 bases between. This CDR3 contains 14 residues. The germline V gene has CDR1 SGHDT and CDR2 YYEEEE.

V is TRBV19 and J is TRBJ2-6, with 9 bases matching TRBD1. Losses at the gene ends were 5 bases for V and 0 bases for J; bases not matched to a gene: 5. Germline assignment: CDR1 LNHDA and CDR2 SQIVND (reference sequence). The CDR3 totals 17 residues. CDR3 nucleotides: TGTGCCAGTAGTGCCGGACAGGGGAACTCTGGGGCCAACGTCCTGACTTTC. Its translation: CASSAGQGNSGANVLTF.